A single sample is the source of the 22 T cell receptor beta chains below, sequenced in a study of identical twins. TCRdb reanalysed the 5' RACE reads using MiXCR and keeps one entry per CDR3 protein. The sample records 400,000 to 550,000 distinct CDR3 sequences, approximately 22% being singletons. This sample was shared with a second study, whose subject was T cells expressing NK-cell markers.

Sample: CD4+ T cells sorted from blood. All receptors come from a woman between 18 and 30 years old in good health.

The chain has TRBV12-3 or TRBV12-4 and TRBJ2-1; D might be TRBD2 (6 bases). The V gene lost 3 bases and the J gene lost 6 bases, with 12 bases spanning the gap. The CDR3 runs 14 residues. The CDR3 loop reads CASSFAQRVNEQFF. CDR3 sequence (DNA): TGTGCCAGCAGTTTCGCCCAGCGGGTCAATGAGCAGTTCTTC.

There are a few counts of this clonotype. This chain uses TRBV27 with TRBJ1-6; possible D gene TRBD1, 6 bases. V lost 6 bases and J lost 0, with 12 bases in between. The CDR3 length is 16 residues. Germline lookup yields CDR1 MNHEY and CDR2 SMNVEV (reference sequence). The CDR3: CASRPGQSSYNSPLHF. The CDR3 region has the DNA TGTGCCAGCAGACCTGGACAGAGCTCCTATAATTCACCCCTCCACTTT.

The CDR3 is CASSLGLAGSGTQYF. CDR3 DNA: TGCGCCAGCAGCCTTGGACTAGCGGGAAGTGGTACGCAGTATTTT. J is TRBJ2-3 and V is TRBV10-1; 12 nucleotides match TRBD2. Germline V gives CDR1 WNHNN, CDR2 SYGVQD (reference sequence). The V segment lost 6 bases and the J segment 8 bases; nucleotides outside the gene matches: 9. The CDR3 length is 15 residues.

This clonotype was seen only a few times. This rearrangement joins TRBV20-1 to TRBJ2-1; 8 positions match TRBD1. This CDR3 has 13 residues. Germline V lookup: CDR1 DFQATT, CDR2 SNEGSKA (reference sequence). The trim removed 6 bases at V and 4 bases at J, leaving 5 bases unmatched. CDR3 amino acids: CSAEGQVYNEQFF. In DNA form, the CDR3 reads TGCAGTGCCGAGGGACAGGTATACAATGAGCAGTTCTTC.

This sequence joins TRBV18 and TRBJ2-1; TRBD2 matches 8 bases. V shed 0 bases, J shed 8 bases, and the junction held 0 bases outside the gene matches. CDR3 length: 13 amino acids. Germline V gene data show CDR1 as KGHSH and CDR2 as LQKENI. CDR3 sequence: CASSPPTSDEQFF. CDR3 nucleotide sequence: TGTGCCAGCTCACCACCGACTAGCGATGAGCAGTTCTTC.

This clonotype was observed a few times. The V gene is TRBV6-4, the J gene TRBJ1-5; D gene ambiguous. Between the trimmed V and J ends, which lost 8 bases and 2 bases, there was a span of 16 bases. Germline CDR1 MRHNA, CDR2 SNTAGT. The CDR3 extends over 15 amino acids. The CDR3 DNA reads TGTGCCAGCCCTGAAGGGAAGGGTCGCAATCAGCCCCAGCATTTT. It is translated as CASPEGKGRNQPQHF.

This clonotype was seen a handful of times. The chain has TRBV6-2 or TRBV6-3 and TRBJ1-1, with 10 nucleotides matching TRBD1. Germline trimming cut 4 bases from V and 4 bases from J; bases unmatched to any gene: 9. Germline V gene sequence: CDR1 MNHEY, CDR2 SVGEGT. The CDR3 sequence is 16 residues long. The CDR3 DNA sequence: TGTGCCAGCAGTTTGCGGACAGGGGGGCTGAGCACTGAAGCTTTCTTT. Protein product: CASSLRTGGLSTEAFF.

This chain joins TRBV11-2 and TRBJ2-3; D gene uncertain. V was cut by 2 bases and J by 2 bases, with 17 bases left in between. There are 17 residues in the CDR3. Germline V CDR1 and CDR2: SGHAT, FQNNGV. For the CDR3, the DNA is TGTGCCAGCAGCTTAAGAAAGGCTCCCTTGGACACAGATACGCAGTATTTT. Its protein is CASSLRKAPLDTDTQYF.

This clonotype was seen a few times. The chain uses TRBV27 and TRBJ2-1; D uncertain. In germline, CDR1 is MNHEY, CDR2 SMNVEV (reference sequence). CDR3 length equals 18 residues. Trimming cost V 5 bases and J 7 bases, with 27 bases left between them. This CDR3 reads CASSPTRLALSPLNEQFF. The CDR3 bases are TGTGCCAGCAGTCCAACCCGCTTGGCGTTGTCACCGTTGAATGAGCAGTTCTTC.

This clonotype was recorded a few times. The V call is TRBV19, the J call TRBJ2-7; no clear D gene. V was pared by 4 bases and J by 4 bases, with 8 bases between. The CDR3 loop spans 12 amino acids. In germline, CDR1 is LNHDA, CDR2 SQIVND (reference sequence). CDR3 coding DNA: TGTGCCAGTAGTAATTCAGGTTACGAGCAGTACTTC. As protein: CASSNSGYEQYF.

This clonotype showed up just a few times. V is TRBV5-1 and J is TRBJ2-1, with TRBD2 matching 10 bases. V shed 2 bases and J 8 bases; nucleotides not matched to a gene: 7. Germline CDR1 and CDR2: SGHRS and YFSETQ. CDR3 length equals 15 residues. CDR3 residues: CASSFTGTSDDEQFF. Written as DNA, the CDR3 is TGCGCCAGCAGCTTCACCGGGACTAGCGATGATGAGCAGTTCTTC.

This clonotype was observed once. The V call is TRBV2, the J call TRBJ2-3; D is perhaps TRBD2 (5 bases). Germline CDR1 and CDR2: SNHLY and FYNNEI. The CDR3 loop spans 15 amino acids. Trimming removed 4 bases at V and 4 bases at J, with 15 bases between. In DNA, the CDR3 is TGTGCCAGCAGTGGAAGCGTTTATAGCGCAGATACGCAGTATTTT. As protein: CASSGSVYSADTQYF. The full variable domain, with the rest looked up from reference TRBV2 and TRBJ2-3, is EPEVTQTPSHQVTQMGQEVILRCVPISNHLYFYWYRQILGQKVEFLVSFYNNEISEKSEIFDDQFSVERPDGSNFTLKIRSTKLEDSAMYFCASSGSVYSADTQYFGPGTRLTVL.

This clonotype was detected only a few times. The chain joins TRBV9 to TRBJ2-3; D could derive from TRBD1 or TRBD2 (5 bases each). V was trimmed by 5 bases and J by 2 bases, leaving 18 bases between them. The germline CDR1 and CDR2 sequences are SGDLS and YYNGEE. The CDR3 loop spans 16 amino acids. CDR3: CASSATRDAATDTQYF. The CDR3 DNA sequence: TGTGCCAGCAGTGCCACCCGGGACGCCGCCACAGATACGCAGTATTTT.

This clonotype has a handful of counts. The V call is TRBV30, the J call TRBJ2-5, with D hard to call. Germline V gene lookup returns CDR1 GTSNPN and CDR2 SVGIG (reference sequence). There are 11 residues in the CDR3. V gave up 0 bases and J gave up 7 bases, with 6 bases separating them. CDR3 DNA sequence: TGTGCCTGGAGTGTAGCTGGGACCCAGTACTTC. This translates into CAWSVAGTQYF.

The chain combines TRBV7-9 with TRBJ1-1; D is ambiguous. Germline CDR1 reads SEHNR; CDR2 reads FQNEAQ (reference sequence). V was pared by 8 bases and J by 0 bases, with 7 bases between. This CDR3 is 12 amino acids long. CDR3 residues: CASLSMNTEAFF. The CDR3 coding sequence is TGTGCCAGCCTCTCAATGAACACTGAAGCTTTCTTT.

This clonotype came up a few times. The V and J genes are TRBV28 and TRBJ2-7; D unclear. The CDR3 has 14 amino acids. V was pared by 2 bases and J by 3 bases, with 11 bases between. Germline V gene lookup returns CDR1 MDHEN and CDR2 SYDVKM. This CDR3 is CASSLVQLNYEQYF. The CDR3 coding sequence is TGTGCCAGCAGTTTAGTCCAGCTGAACTACGAGCAGTACTTC.

This sequence joins TRBV20-1 and TRBJ2-3; D gene unclear. Germline V CDR1 and CDR2: DFQATT, SNEGSKA (reference sequence). CDR3 size: 12 residues. Trimming shortened V by 2 bases and J by 4 bases, and 7 bases separated the two germline ends. The CDR3 DNA is TGCAGTGCTAGACTACTACCAGATACGCAGTATTTT. It is translated as CSARLLPDTQYF.

This chain joins TRBV20-1 and TRBJ1-2; possible D gene TRBD1, 5 bases. From germline, CDR1 is DFQATT and CDR2 SNEGSKA (reference sequence). The ends were cut back, 5 bases at V and 4 bases at J, with 14 bases in the middle. The CDR3 consists of 13 residues. CDR3 DNA sequence: TGCAGTGCTCATCGGGGGGGTATCTATGGCTACACCTTC. It specifies CSAHRGGIYGYTF.

This clonotype was picked up a small number of times. The J gene is TRBJ2-7, the V gene TRBV30, with D perhaps matching TRBD1 (6 bases). Germline lookup yields CDR1 GTSNPN and CDR2 SVGIG (reference sequence). There are 13 residues in the CDR3. Between the trimmed V and J ends, which lost 5 bases and 0 bases, there was a span of 11 bases. In nucleotides, the CDR3 is TGTGCCTGGGGGGGCTATCGCTCCTACGAGCAGTACTTC. Translated, it gives CAWGGYRSYEQYF.

J is TRBJ2-7 and V is TRBV5-1, with D possibly matching TRBD2 (5 bases). CDR1 is SGHRS and CDR2 is YFSETQ in the germline V gene. Trimming took off 4 bases at V and 4 bases at J, with 18 bases between the two ends. The length of the CDR3 is 15 residues. This CDR3 is CASSPGAGHEYEQYF. The CDR3 bases are TGCGCCAGCAGCCCAGGTGCGGGTCATGAGTACGAGCAGTACTTC.

This clonotype appeared a few times. The rearrangement links TRBV20-1 to TRBJ1-6; 7 bases map to TRBD1. The V and J ends lost 1 base and 7 bases, in that order; junction bases with no gene match: 7. This CDR3 has 15 amino acids. Germline V gene lookup returns CDR1 DFQATT and CDR2 SNEGSKA (reference sequence). CDR3 coding DNA: TGCAGTGCTAGAGGTGGGACAGTGGGAAATTCACCCCTCCACTTT. Encoded protein: CSARGGTVGNSPLHF.

This clonotype was counted a few times. The CDR3 is CASSLIGTGNQPQHF. The CDR3 DNA sequence: TGTGCCAGCAGCTTAATCGGGACAGGGAATCAGCCCCAGCATTTT. This chain links TRBV7-2 with TRBJ1-5, with 9 nucleotides matching TRBD1. CDR1 is SGHTA and CDR2 is FQGNSA in the germline V gene. This CDR3 region has 15 residues. The J segment lost 4 bases and the V segment lost 2 bases, leaving 3 bases of the junction unmatched.